A single sample is the source of the 9 T cell receptor beta chains below, sequenced in a study of early T cells in non-severe SARS-CoV-2 infection. Using its own MiXCR run on the 5' RACE reads, TCRdb lists one record per CDR3 protein. The table lists 25,000 to 35,000 distinct CDR3 sequences, roughly 5.2% of them singletons. The sample taken for sequencing was whole blood. The receptors were gathered from an adult who was a healthcare worker with PCR-confirmed SARS-CoV-2 infection or an uninfected control (not recorded which).

The CDR3 reads CASRVGTAVETQYF. DNA for the CDR3: TGTGCCAGCAGAGTCGGGACAGCTGTGGAGACCCAGTACTTC. The V and J genes are TRBV6-1 and TRBJ2-5; 7 nucleotides agree with TRBD1. The CDR3 length is 14 residues. Germline CDR1 reads MNHNS; CDR2 reads SASEGT. Unmatched junction bases numbered 9, after V lost 6 bases and J lost 5 bases.

This clonotype was recorded many times. One junction end does not reproduce the germline sequence, and a read error may be involved. V usage is TRBV28 and J usage is TRBJ1-5, with 9 nucleotides matching TRBD1. Germline lookup yields CDR1 MDHEN and CDR2 SYDVKM. CDR3 length equals 19 residues. DNA for the CDR3: TGTGCCAGCAGTCCTTCCCCATGGGGACAGGGTAGGGGCAATCAGCCCCATCATTTT. Encoded protein: CASSPSPWGQGRGNQPHHF.

J is TRBJ2-3 and V is TRBV24-1; D may correspond to TRBD1 or TRBD2 (5 bases each). This CDR3 spans 14 amino acids. Germline V gene lookup returns CDR1 KGHDR and CDR2 SFDVKD. Trimming cost V 5 bases and J 0 bases, with 8 bases left between them. CDR3 sequence: CATSGGFSTDTQYF. DNA of the CDR3: TGTGCCACCAGTGGGGGGTTCAGCACAGATACGCAGTATTTT.

There are many counts of this clonotype. The V and J genes are TRBV12-3 or TRBV12-4 and TRBJ1-4; D remains ambiguous. The V end was cut by 7 bases, the J end by 0 bases, with 12 bases between. This CDR3 comprises 15 residues. CDR3 sequence (DNA): TGTGCCAGCAACCCCGGACGAGCAACTAATGAAAAACTGTTTTTT. Translated: CASNPGRATNEKLFF.

This clonotype was recorded many times. This chain connects TRBV27 to TRBJ2-6; D unresolved. Germline CDR1 is MNHEY and CDR2 is SMNVEV (reference sequence). This CDR3 region has 15 residues. V lost 6 bases, J lost 5 bases, and 14 bases lay in between. The CDR3 bases are TGTGCCAGCAGGCCGACTGGCGGCAGGGCCAACGTCCTGACTTTC. The encoded protein is CASRPTGGRANVLTF.

This clonotype has ten or more counts. This rearrangement joins TRBV19 to TRBJ1-4; 9 bases map to TRBD1. CDR1 LNHDA and CDR2 SQIVND come from the germline V gene (reference sequence). Losses at the gene ends were 9 bases for V and 8 bases for J; bases not matched to a gene: 10. The CDR3 is 14 amino acids. The CDR3 nucleotides read TGTGCCAGCCGAGGGACAGGGTTGGGCGAAAAACTGTTTTTT. This translates into CASRGTGLGEKLFF.

This clonotype was recorded at least ten times. CDR3 in DNA: TGTGCCAGCAACCCTGCTCCTGGACAGGGGGACGATAGCAATCAGCCCCAGCATTTT. Amino acid sequence: CASNPAPGQGDDSNQPQHF. The J gene is TRBJ1-5, the V gene TRBV21-1; no check of the table's D call, TRBD1, against the DNA was made. TRBV21-1 is deemed a pseudogene. The CDR3 sequence is 19 residues long.

In its sample, this clonotype was seen many times. The genes are TRBV30 and TRBJ2-1; 12 nucleotides match TRBD2. V shed 4 bases, J shed 4 bases, and the junction held 5 bases outside the gene matches. The CDR3 spans 15 residues. Per germline, CDR1 GTSNPN and CDR2 SVGIG (reference sequence). CDR3 loop: CAWTSGLAGYNEQFF. Written as DNA, the CDR3 is TGTGCCTGGACCTCAGGACTAGCGGGATACAATGAGCAGTTCTTC. Complete variable domain (other parts from reference TRBV30 and TRBJ2-1): SQTIHQWPATLVQPVGSPLSLECTVEGTSNPNLYWYRQAAGRGLQLLFYSVGIGQISSEVPQNLSASRPQDRQFILSSKKLLLSDSGFYLCAWTSGLAGYNEQFFGPGTRLTVL.

Many counts were recorded for this clonotype. The V gene is TRBV27, the J gene TRBJ1-1, with a possible D match to TRBD1 (5 bases). The V end was cut by 7 bases, the J end by 0 bases, with 18 bases between. The CDR3 spans 16 residues. In germline, CDR1 is MNHEY, CDR2 SMNVEV (reference sequence). Here the CDR3 reads CASKGAAGRLNTEAFF. CDR3 bases: TGTGCCAGCAAGGGAGCGGCAGGGCGATTGAACACTGAAGCTTTCTTT.